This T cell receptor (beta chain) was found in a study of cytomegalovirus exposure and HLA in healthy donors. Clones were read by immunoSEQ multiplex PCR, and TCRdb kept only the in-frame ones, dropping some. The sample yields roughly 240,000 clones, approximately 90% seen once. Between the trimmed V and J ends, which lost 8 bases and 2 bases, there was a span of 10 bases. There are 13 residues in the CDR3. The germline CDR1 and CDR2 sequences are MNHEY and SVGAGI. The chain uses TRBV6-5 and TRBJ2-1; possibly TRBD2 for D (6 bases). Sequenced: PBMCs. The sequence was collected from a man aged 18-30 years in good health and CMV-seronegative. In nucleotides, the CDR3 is TGTGCCAGCCGGGCGGGGACCTACAATGAGCAGTTCTTC. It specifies CASRAGTYNEQFF.